This T cell receptor beta chain was recovered during a study of blood T cell repertoires in COVID-19. Libraries were prepared by immunoSEQ multiplex PCR; TCRdb keeps only in-frame clonotypes and omits some of them. This table has some 100,000 clones, roughly 90% appearing once. The CDR3 is made up of 18 amino acids. Germline CDR1 is SGHDT and CDR2 is YYEEEE. V shed 0 bases and J 4 bases; nucleotides not matched to a gene: 13. The sequence was obtained from a human donor with active COVID-19. The donor label of this sample is uncertain. The sample was peripheral blood. The chain is built from TRBV5-6 and TRBJ2-3; 8 bases match TRBD2. CDR3 sequence reads: CASSLVSVGLDGSDTQYF. CDR3 DNA sequence: TGTGCCAGCAGCTTGGTATCCGTGGGACTAGACGGTTCAGATACGCAGTATTTT.